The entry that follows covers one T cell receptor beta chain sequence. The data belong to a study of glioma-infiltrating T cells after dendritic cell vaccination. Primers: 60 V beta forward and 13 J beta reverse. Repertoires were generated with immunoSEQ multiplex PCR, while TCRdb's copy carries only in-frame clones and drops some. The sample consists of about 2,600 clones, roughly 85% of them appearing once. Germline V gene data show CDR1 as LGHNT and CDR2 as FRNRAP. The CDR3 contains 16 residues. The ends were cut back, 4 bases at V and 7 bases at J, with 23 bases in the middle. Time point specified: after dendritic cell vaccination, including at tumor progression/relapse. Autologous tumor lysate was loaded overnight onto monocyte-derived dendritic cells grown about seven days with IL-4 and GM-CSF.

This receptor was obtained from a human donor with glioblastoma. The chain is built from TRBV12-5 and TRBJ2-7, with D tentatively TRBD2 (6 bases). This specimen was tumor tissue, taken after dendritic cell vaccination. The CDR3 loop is CASGSPVSRDLKEQYF. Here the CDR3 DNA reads TGTGCTAGTGGTTCCCCTGTGTCACGGGACTTAAAAGAGCAGTACTTC.